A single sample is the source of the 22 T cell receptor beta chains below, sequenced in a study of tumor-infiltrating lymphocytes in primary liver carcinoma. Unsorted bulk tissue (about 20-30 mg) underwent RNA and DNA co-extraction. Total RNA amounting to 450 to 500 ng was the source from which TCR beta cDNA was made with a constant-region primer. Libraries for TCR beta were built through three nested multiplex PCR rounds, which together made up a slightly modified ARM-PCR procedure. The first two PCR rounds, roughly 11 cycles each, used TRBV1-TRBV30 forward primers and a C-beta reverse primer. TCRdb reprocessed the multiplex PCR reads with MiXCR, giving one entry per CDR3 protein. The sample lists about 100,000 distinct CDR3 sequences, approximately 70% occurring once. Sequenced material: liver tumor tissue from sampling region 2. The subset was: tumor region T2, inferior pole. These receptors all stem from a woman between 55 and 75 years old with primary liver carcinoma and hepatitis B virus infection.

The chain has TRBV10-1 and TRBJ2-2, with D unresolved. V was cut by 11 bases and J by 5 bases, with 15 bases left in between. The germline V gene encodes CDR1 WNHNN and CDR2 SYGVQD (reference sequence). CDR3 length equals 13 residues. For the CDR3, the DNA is TGCGCCGCCCAGTGTACAGAGACCGGGGAGCTGTTTTTT. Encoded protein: CAAQCTETGELFF.

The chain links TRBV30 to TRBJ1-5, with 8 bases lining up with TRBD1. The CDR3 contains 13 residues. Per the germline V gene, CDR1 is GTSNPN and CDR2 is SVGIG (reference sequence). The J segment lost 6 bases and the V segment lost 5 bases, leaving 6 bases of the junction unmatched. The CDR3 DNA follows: TGTGCCTGGGGTCGACAGGGGAGTCAGCCCCAGCATTTT. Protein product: CAWGRQGSQPQHF.

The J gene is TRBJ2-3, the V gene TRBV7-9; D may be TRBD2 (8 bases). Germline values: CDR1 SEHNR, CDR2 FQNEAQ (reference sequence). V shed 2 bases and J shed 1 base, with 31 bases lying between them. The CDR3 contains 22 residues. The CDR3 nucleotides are TGTGCCAGCAGCTTAAAAGCTACGAAACTAGCGGACATCACAGGGGGCACAGATACGCAGTATTTT. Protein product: CASSLKATKLADITGGTDTQYF.

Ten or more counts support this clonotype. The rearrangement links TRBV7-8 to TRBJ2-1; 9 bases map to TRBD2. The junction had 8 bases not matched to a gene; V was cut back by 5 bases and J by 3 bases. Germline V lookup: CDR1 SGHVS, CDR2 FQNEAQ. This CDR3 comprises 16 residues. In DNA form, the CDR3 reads TGTGCCAGCAGCCCTCCTAGCGGGGAGCACTACAATGAGCAGTTCTTC. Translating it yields CASSPPSGEHYNEQFF.

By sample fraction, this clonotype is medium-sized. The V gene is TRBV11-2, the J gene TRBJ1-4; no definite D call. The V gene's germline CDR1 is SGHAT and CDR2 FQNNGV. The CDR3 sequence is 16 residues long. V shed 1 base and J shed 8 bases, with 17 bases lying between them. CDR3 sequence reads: CASSLGLLSSGEKLFF. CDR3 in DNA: TGTGCCAGCAGCTTAGGCCTCCTTTCCTCTGGAGAAAAACTGTTTTTT.

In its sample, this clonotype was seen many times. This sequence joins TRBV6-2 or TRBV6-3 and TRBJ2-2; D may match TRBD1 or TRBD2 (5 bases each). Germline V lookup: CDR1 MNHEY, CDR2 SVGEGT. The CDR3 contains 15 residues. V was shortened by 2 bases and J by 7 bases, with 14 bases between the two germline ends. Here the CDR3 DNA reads TGTGCCAGCAGTTACCTACCGGGGCGAGGCGGGGAGCTGTTTTTT. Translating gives CASSYLPGRGGELFF.

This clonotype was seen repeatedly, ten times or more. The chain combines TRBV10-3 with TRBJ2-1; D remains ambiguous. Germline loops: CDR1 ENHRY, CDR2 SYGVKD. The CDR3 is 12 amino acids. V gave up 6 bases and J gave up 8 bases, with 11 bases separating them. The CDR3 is CAIRASGDEQFF. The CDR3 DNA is TGTGCCATCAGAGCGAGTGGGGATGAGCAGTTCTTC.

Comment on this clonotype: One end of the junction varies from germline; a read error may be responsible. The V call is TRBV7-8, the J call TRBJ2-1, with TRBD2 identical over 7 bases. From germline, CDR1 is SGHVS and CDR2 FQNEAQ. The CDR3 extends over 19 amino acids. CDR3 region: CASSIRLVGGKDVIDEQFF. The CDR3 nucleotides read TGTGCCAGCAGCATCCGACTAGTGGGAGGGAAGGATGTCATCGATGAACAGTTCTTC.

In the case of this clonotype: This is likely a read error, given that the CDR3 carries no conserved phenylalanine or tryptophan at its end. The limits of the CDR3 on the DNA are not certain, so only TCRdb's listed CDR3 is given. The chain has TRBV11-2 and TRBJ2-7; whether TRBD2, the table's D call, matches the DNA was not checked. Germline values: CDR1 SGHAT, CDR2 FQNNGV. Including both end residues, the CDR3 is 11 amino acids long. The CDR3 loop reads CASNTASSLEY.

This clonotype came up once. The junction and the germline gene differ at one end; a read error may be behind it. The CDR3 here is CASSSGFSGLSYHEQFF. As DNA, the CDR3 is TGTGCCAGCAGCTCAGGGTTCAGCGGGCTTTCCTACCATGAGCAGTTCTTC. The rearrangement joins TRBV11-2 to TRBJ2-1, with D possibly being TRBD2 (6 bases). In germline, CDR1 is SGHAT, CDR2 FQNNGV. This CDR3 comprises 17 residues.

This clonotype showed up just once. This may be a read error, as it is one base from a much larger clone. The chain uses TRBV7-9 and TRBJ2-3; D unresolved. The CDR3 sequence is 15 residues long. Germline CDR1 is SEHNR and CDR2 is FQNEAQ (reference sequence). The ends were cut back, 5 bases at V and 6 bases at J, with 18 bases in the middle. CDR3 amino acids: CASSIVLGSRDTQYF. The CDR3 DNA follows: TGTGCCAGCAGCATAGTACTGGGCAGCAGGGATACGCAGTATTTT.

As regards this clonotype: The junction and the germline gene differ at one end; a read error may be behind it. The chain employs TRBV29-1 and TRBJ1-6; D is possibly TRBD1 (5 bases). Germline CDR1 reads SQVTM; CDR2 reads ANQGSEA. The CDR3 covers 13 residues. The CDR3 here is CSAGHGGNSTLHF. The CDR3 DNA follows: TGCAGTGCCGGACATGGTGGGAATTCAACCCTCCACTTT.

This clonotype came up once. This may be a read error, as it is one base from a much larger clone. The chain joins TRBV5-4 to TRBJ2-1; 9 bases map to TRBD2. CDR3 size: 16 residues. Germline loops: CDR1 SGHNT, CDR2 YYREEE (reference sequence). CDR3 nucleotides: TGTGCCAGCGGCTTGTATCTAGCGGGATCTGTGAATGAGCAGTTCTTC. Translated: CASGLYLAGSVNEQFF.

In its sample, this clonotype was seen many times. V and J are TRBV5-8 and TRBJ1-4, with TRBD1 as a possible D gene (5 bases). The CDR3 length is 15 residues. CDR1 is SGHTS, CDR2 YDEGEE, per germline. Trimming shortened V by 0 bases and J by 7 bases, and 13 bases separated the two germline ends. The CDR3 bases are TGTGCCAGCAGCTTGGCCGGGGGGGTCGGTGAAAAACTGTTTTTT. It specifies CASSLAGGVGEKLFF.

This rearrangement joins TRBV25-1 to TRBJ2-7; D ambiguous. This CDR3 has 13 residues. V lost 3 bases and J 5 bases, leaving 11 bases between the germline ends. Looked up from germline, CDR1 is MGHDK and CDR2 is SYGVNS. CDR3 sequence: CASSEGSLHEQYF. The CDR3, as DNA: TGTGCCAGCAGTGAGGGGTCACTGCACGAGCAGTACTTC.

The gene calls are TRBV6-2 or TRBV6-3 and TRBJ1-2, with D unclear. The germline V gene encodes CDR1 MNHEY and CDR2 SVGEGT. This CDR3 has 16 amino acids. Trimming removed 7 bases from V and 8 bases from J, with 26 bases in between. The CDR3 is CASKTMRVGQSLGYTF. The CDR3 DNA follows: TGTGCCAGCAAAACTATGAGGGTTGGGCAATCGTTGGGCTACACCTTC.

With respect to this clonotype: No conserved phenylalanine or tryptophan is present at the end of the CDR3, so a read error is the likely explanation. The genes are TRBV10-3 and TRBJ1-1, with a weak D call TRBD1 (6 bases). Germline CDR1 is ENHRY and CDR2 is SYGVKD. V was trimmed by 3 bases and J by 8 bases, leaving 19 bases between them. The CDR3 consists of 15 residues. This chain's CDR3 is CAISESQGLDTEAFI. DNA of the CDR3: TGTGCCATCAGTGAATCACAGGGTTTAGATACCGAAGCTTTCATT.

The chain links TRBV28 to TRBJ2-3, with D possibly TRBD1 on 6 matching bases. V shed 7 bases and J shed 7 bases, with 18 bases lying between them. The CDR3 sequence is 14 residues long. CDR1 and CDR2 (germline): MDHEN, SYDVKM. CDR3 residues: CASKLSGERYTQYF. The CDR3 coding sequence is TGTGCCAGCAAACTATCAGGGGAGCGATATACGCAGTATTTT.

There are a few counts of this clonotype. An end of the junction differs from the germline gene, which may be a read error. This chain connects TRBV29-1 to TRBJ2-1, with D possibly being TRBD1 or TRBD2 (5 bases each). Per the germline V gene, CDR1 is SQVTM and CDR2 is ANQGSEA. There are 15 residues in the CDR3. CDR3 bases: TGCAGCGTTGAAGACGGGATTGTCATGGGGGATGAGCTGTTCTTC. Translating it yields CSVEDGIVMGDELFF.

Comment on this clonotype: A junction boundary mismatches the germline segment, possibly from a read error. In DNA form, the CDR3 reads TGTGCAAGCAGCTTAGTCGGGGAATACCGGAACACTGGAGCTTTCTTC. Translated, it gives CASSLVGEYRNTGAFF. The rearrangement uses TRBV11-3 and TRBJ1-1; D ambiguous. Per germline, CDR1 SGHNT and CDR2 YENEEA. The CDR3 spans 16 residues.

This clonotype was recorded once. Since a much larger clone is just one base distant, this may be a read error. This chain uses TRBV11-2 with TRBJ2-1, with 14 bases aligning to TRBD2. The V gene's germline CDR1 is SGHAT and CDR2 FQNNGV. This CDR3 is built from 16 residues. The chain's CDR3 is CTSSRLAGGPGDEQFF. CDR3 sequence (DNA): TGTACCAGCAGCAGACTAGCGGGAGGGCCGGGGGATGAGCAGTTCTTC.

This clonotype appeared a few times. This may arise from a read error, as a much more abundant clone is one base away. CDR3 bases: TGTGCCAGCAGCCGGCCGGCGGGGACATTGGAAAAACTGTTTTTT. The encoded protein is CASSRPAGTLEKLFF. The rearrangement joins TRBV14 to TRBJ1-4, with D possibly matching TRBD1 (6 bases). The germline gives CDR1 SGHDN, CDR2 FVKESK. Trimming removed 4 bases at V and 8 bases at J, with 17 bases between. This CDR3 comprises 15 residues.